The 30 T cell receptor beta chains given below trace back to one sample, sequenced in a study of blood T cell repertoires in COVID-19 (dated by TCRdb to the early 2020s). Libraries were prepared through the immunoSEQ multiplex PCR assay. TCRdb limited this immuneACCESS table to in-frame rearrangements with V and J called. A share of clones is missing; checked studies link under half to unresolved V genes, and the rest is unexplained. This sample is represented by 300,000 to 350,000 clones; roughly 90% of them were singletons. The top ten clonotypes cover approximately 1% of the sample. The specimen was PBMCs or T cells enriched from blood (not recorded which). These receptors were collected from a woman aged 25 to 39 who had been exposed to COVID-19.

J is TRBJ1-1 and V is TRBV7-9, with 12 bases matching TRBD1. J gave up 5 bases and V 1 base, and 5 bases lay outside the gene matches. Looked up from germline, CDR1 is SEHNR and CDR2 is FQNEAQ (reference sequence). This CDR3 comprises 16 residues. CDR3 DNA sequence: TGTGCCAGCAGCTTAGACCCGGGACAGGGGGCTACTGAAGCTTTCTTT. Encoded protein: CASSLDPGQGATEAFF.

The gene calls are TRBV11-2 and TRBJ1-2; a weak D match, TRBD1 (5 bases). Trimming cost V 5 bases and J 4 bases, with 17 bases left between them. This CDR3 comprises 15 residues. Germline CDR1 SGHAT, CDR2 FQNNGV. Here the CDR3 DNA reads TGTGCCAGCAGCAACTTCGGCGGGGCGCCCTATGGCTACACCTTC. Translation gives CASSNFGGAPYGYTF.

The gene calls are TRBV3-1 (or the pseudogene TRBV3-2) and TRBJ2-7, with 12 bases that match TRBD2. This CDR3 has 16 amino acids. The V and J ends lost 4 bases and 6 bases, in that order; junction bases with no gene match: 10. Germline V lookup: CDR1 LGHDT, CDR2 YNNKEL (reference sequence). The CDR3 reads CASSPSRLAGVGEQYF. The CDR3 DNA follows: TGTGCCAGCAGCCCGTCCCGACTAGCGGGAGTGGGCGAGCAGTACTTC.

This clone has only a few counts. The V and J genes are TRBV19 and TRBJ1-6; 7 bases are a match to TRBD1. The CDR3 loop spans 14 amino acids. Germline CDR1 is LNHDA and CDR2 is SQIVND (reference sequence). V shed 5 bases and J 5 bases; nucleotides not matched to a gene: 3. The CDR3 DNA follows: TGTGCCAGTAGTCCTGACAGGGATAATTCACCCCTCCACTTT. As protein: CASSPDRDNSPLHF.

The chain couples TRBV7-5 to TRBJ2-5; the D call TRBD2 from the table was never checked on the DNA. TRBV7-5 is annotated as a pseudogene. The CDR3 sequence is 16 residues long. The CDR3 spells CARSLVGRSRQETQYF. CDR3 sequence (DNA): TGTGCCAGAAGCTTAGTAGGCCGTTCGAGGCAAGAGACCCAGTACTTC.

The chain carries TRBV5-1 and TRBJ2-3, with 10 bases fitting TRBD2. Germline V lookup: CDR1 SGHRS, CDR2 YFSETQ. The V segment lost 5 bases and the J segment 4 bases; nucleotides outside the gene matches: 7. The CDR3 consists of 15 residues. CDR3 loop: CASRVTSGWADTQYF. The CDR3 nucleotides read TGCGCCAGCAGAGTGACTAGCGGGTGGGCAGATACGCAGTATTTT.

V gene TRBV9 combines with J gene TRBJ2-1; 7 bases fit TRBD2. V shed 2 bases and J 2 bases; nucleotides not matched to a gene: 13. The CDR3 has 18 residues. From germline, CDR1 is SGDLS and CDR2 YYNGEE. The CDR3 sequence is CASSVEGLAEGAYNEQFF. The CDR3 DNA reads as TGTGCCAGCAGCGTTGAAGGGCTAGCGGAGGGAGCCTACAATGAGCAGTTCTTC.

The chain employs TRBV18 and TRBJ2-7; a weak D match, TRBD2 (5 bases). The germline V gene has CDR1 KGHSH and CDR2 LQKENI. Trimming shortened V by 2 bases and J by 0 bases, and 8 bases separated the two germline ends. The CDR3 consists of 14 residues. The CDR3 DNA reads TGTGCCAGCTCACCAAACGGGGACTCCTACGAGCAGTACTTC. It codes for CASSPNGDSYEQYF.

The J gene is TRBJ1-1, the V gene TRBV6-5; the D is unclear. The V and J ends lost 5 bases and 6 bases respectively, with 7 bases between them. The germline V gene encodes CDR1 MNHEY and CDR2 SVGAGI. The length of the CDR3 is 11 residues. CDR3 amino acids: CASSPPSEAFF. CDR3 DNA: TGTGCCAGCAGTCCTCCCTCTGAAGCTTTCTTT.

The gene calls are TRBV6-5 and TRBJ2-6; no reliable D call. This CDR3 spans 16 amino acids. Trimming pared 0 bases from V and 2 bases from J, leaving 8 bases between. In germline, CDR1 is MNHEY, CDR2 SVGAGI. CDR3 loop: CASSYSAAAGANVLTF. The CDR3 DNA reads TGTGCCAGCAGTTACTCCGCGGCAGCTGGGGCCAACGTCCTGACTTTC.

The genes are TRBV28 and TRBJ1-1, with D possibly matching TRBD1 (5 bases). The V end was cut by 8 bases, the J end by 5 bases, with 18 bases between. The CDR3 sequence is 14 residues long. Germline-derived CDR1 and CDR2 are MDHEN and SYDVKM. The DNA for the CDR3 is TGTGCCAGCTCAGAAGCAGGGAGGAATACTGAAGCTTTCTTT. Its protein is CASSEAGRNTEAFF.

V is TRBV11-3 and J is TRBJ1-1, with unresolved D. This CDR3 has 14 amino acids. Per germline, CDR1 SGHNT and CDR2 YENEEA. V shed 0 bases and J shed 1 base, with 6 bases lying between them. For the CDR3, the DNA is TGTGCCAGCAGCTTAGATCACACGAACACTGAAGCTTTCTTT. Translating it yields CASSLDHTNTEAFF.

The chain is built from TRBV11-2 and TRBJ1-2, with unresolved D. Per the germline V gene, CDR1 is SGHAT and CDR2 is FQNNGV. V lost 5 bases, J lost 8 bases, and 15 bases lay in between. This CDR3 has 13 amino acids. CDR3 residues: CASSHEGDGGYTF. CDR3 nucleotides: TGTGCCAGCAGCCATGAAGGAGACGGCGGCTACACCTTC.

The count of this clone is one. This sequence joins TRBV4-2 and TRBJ2-5; 9 nucleotides match TRBD1. CDR1 is LGHNA and CDR2 is YNFKEQ in the germline V gene. Trimming removed 3 bases from V and 10 bases from J; junction bases left unmatched: 12. CDR3 size: 15 residues. Here the CDR3 DNA reads TGTGCCAGCAGCCATCGGACAGGGGCGGACGGGGACCAGTACTTC. Translation gives CASSHRTGADGDQYF.

V gene TRBV9 combines with J gene TRBJ2-7; 8 bases match TRBD2. Germline assignment: CDR1 SGDLS and CDR2 YYNGEE. The trim removed 0 bases at V and 4 bases at J, leaving 6 bases unmatched. The CDR3 extends over 15 amino acids. The CDR3 protein is CASSVGSGGPYEQYF. The CDR3 nucleotides read TGTGCCAGCAGCGTAGGGTCGGGAGGGCCTTACGAGCAGTACTTC.

The rearrangement uses TRBV28 and TRBJ1-5, with a weak D call TRBD1 (6 bases). Germline assignment: CDR1 MDHEN and CDR2 SYDVKM. Trimming stripped 6 bases from V and 2 bases from J, with 20 bases between. This CDR3 contains 17 residues. Written as DNA, the CDR3 is TGTGCCAGCAGCACCCTCTTACAGGGAATGGGCAATCAGCCCCAGCATTTT. It yields the protein CASSTLLQGMGNQPQHF. Using reference TRBV28 and TRBJ1-5 for the parts outside the CDR3, the full variable domain is DVKVTQSSRYLVKRTGEKVFLECVQDMDHENMFWYRQDPGLGLRLIYFSYDVKMKEKGDIPEGYSVSREKKERFSLILESASTNQTSMYLCASSTLLQGMGNQPQHFGDGTRLSIL.

This sequence joins TRBV10-2 and TRBJ1-2; 7 bases agree with TRBD1. This CDR3 region has 11 residues. The ends lost 7 bases at V and 7 bases at J; junction bases unmatched: 3. Germline loops: CDR1 WSHSY, CDR2 SAAADI. This CDR3 reads CASIRDSGYTF. DNA for the CDR3: TGCGCCAGCATCCGGGACAGTGGCTACACCTTC.

This chain links TRBV28 with TRBJ1-2; 7 bases agree with TRBD1. The CDR3 length is 13 residues. Trimming removed 5 bases from V and 7 bases from J; junction bases left unmatched: 7. Germline CDR1 MDHEN, CDR2 SYDVKM. CDR3 nucleotides: TGTGCCAGCAGTCGACAGGGCGTGGGTGGCTACACCTTC. Its protein is CASSRQGVGGYTF.

This sequence joins TRBV7-3 and TRBJ2-7; D is perhaps TRBD1 (6 bases). The CDR3 consists of 18 residues. The V and J ends lost 4 bases and 3 bases respectively, with 25 bases between them. Germline V gives CDR1 SGHTA, CDR2 FQGTGA. This CDR3 is CASSSSTRSPSQGYEQYF. The CDR3 DNA follows: TGTGCCAGCAGCTCGTCAACTCGGTCCCCCTCACAGGGCTACGAGCAGTACTTC.

This clone appeared once. The J gene is TRBJ1-6, the V gene TRBV18; D possibly corresponds to TRBD1 (5 bases). The CDR3 runs 15 residues. V was cut by 5 bases and J by 7 bases, with 15 bases left in between. Germline CDR1 KGHSH, CDR2 LQKENI. CDR3 coding DNA: TGTGCCAGCTCAGTCGGCGGGGCCGACAATTCACCCCTCCACTTT. Its protein product is CASSVGGADNSPLHF.

The J gene is TRBJ2-3, the V gene TRBV16, with a tentative D call TRBD2 (6 bases). V lost 2 bases and J lost 1, with 22 bases in between. From germline, CDR1 is KGHSY and CDR2 FQNENV. The CDR3 contains 19 residues. CDR3 sequence reads: CASSQGGVTTPRGTDTQYF. The CDR3 nucleotides are TGTGCCAGCAGCCAAGGAGGGGTCACGACCCCCCGGGGCACAGATACGCAGTATTTT.

The chain recombines TRBV28 with TRBJ2-3, with 9 bases lining up with TRBD1. The CDR3 totals 15 residues. V trimming: 6 bases; J trimming: 4 bases; junction bases outside the gene matches: 8. The germline CDR1 and CDR2 sequences are MDHEN and SYDVKM. The CDR3 spells CASSSPGQGADTQYF. CDR3 DNA sequence: TGTGCCAGCAGCTCTCCGGGACAGGGCGCAGATACGCAGTATTTT. Full variable domain (remainder filled in from reference TRBV28 and TRBJ2-3): DVKVTQSSRYLVKRTGEKVFLECVQDMDHENMFWYRQDPGLGLRLIYFSYDVKMKEKGDIPEGYSVSREKKERFSLILESASTNQTSMYLCASSSPGQGADTQYFGPGTRLTVL.

Points on this clone: Other DNA sequences in the sample encode the same CDR3. This rearrangement joins TRBV27 to TRBJ1-4; weak D call: TRBD1 (6 bases). CDR1 MNHEY and CDR2 SMNVEV come from the germline V gene (reference sequence). The ends were cut back, 8 bases at V and 2 bases at J, with 15 bases in the middle. The CDR3 has 15 amino acids. The CDR3 DNA sequence: TGTGCCAGCTCCTCGGGGGGGCCTACTAATGAAAAACTGTTTTTT. Its translation is CASSSGGPTNEKLFF.

The CDR3 bases are TGTGCCAGCAGAAAGACAGGGTGGGCCGGGGAGCTGTTTTTT. Protein sequence: CASRKTGWAGELFF. The chain is built from TRBV27 and TRBJ2-2; 7 nucleotides line up with TRBD1. V lost 6 bases, J lost 6 bases, and 7 bases stayed unmatched. The CDR3 is 14 residues long. Germline CDR1 and CDR2: MNHEY and SMNVEV (reference sequence).

The V and J genes are TRBV4-1 and TRBJ2-7, with 11 bases matching TRBD1. This CDR3 is 14 amino acids long. J lost 3 bases, V lost 3 bases, and 1 base had no gene match. The germline CDR1 and CDR2 sequences are MGHRA and YSYEKL. CDR3: CASSQDRGHYEQYF. The CDR3 DNA follows: TGCGCCAGCAGCCAGGACAGGGGGCACTACGAGCAGTACTTC.

The V call is TRBV27, the J call TRBJ2-1; a weak D match, TRBD2 (5 bases). The CDR3 is 15 amino acids. The germline gives CDR1 MNHEY, CDR2 SMNVEV (reference sequence). Trimming took 3 bases from V and 0 from J, leaving 9 bases between them. The CDR3 DNA sequence: TGTGCCAGCAGTTTCCTAGGGAGCTCCTACAATGAGCAGTTCTTC. Translated, it gives CASSFLGSSYNEQFF.

This chain links TRBV28 with TRBJ1-2, with 7 bases aligning to TRBD1. V lost 5 bases to trimming and J lost 12 bases; unmatched junction nucleotides: 3. The CDR3 runs 10 residues. From germline, CDR1 is MDHEN and CDR2 SYDVKM. The CDR3 spells CASSGTGDTF. In DNA, the CDR3 is TGTGCCAGCAGTGGAACAGGGGACACCTTC.

The rearrangement links TRBV3-1 (or the pseudogene TRBV3-2) to TRBJ2-5, with D unresolved. The ends were cut back, 0 bases at V and 7 bases at J, with 12 bases in the middle. From germline, CDR1 is LGHDT and CDR2 YNNKEL (reference sequence). The CDR3 has 14 amino acids. CDR3 sequence reads: CASSQEWRLGTQYF. DNA for the CDR3: TGTGCCAGCAGCCAAGAATGGCGCCTAGGGACCCAGTACTTC.

This rearrangement joins TRBV27 to TRBJ2-7; 7 bases line up with TRBD1. The CDR3 loop spans 15 amino acids. Germline V CDR1 and CDR2: MNHEY, SMNVEV (reference sequence). V gave up 6 bases and J gave up 3 bases; unmatched junction bases: 11. CDR3 nucleotides: TGTGCCAGCAGCACCCGACAGGGAGCCCTCTACGAGCAGTACTTC. Translating gives CASSTRQGALYEQYF.

This clone was seen a few times. The rearrangement joins TRBV9 to TRBJ1-2; D remains unclear. Germline V lookup: CDR1 SGDLS, CDR2 YYNGEE. This CDR3 has 13 amino acids. V lost 3 bases, J lost 8 bases, and 14 bases lay in between. The CDR3 is CASSASLGGGYTF. In DNA, the CDR3 is TGTGCCAGCAGCGCGTCATTGGGAGGCGGCTACACCTTC.